This T cell receptor beta chain was sequenced for a study of technical replicates of blood from several donors. This CDR3 spans 19 amino acids. Germline V CDR1 and CDR2: SGHVS, FNYEAQ. V shed 2 bases and J shed 0 bases, with 23 bases lying between them. Clones were read by immunoSEQ multiplex PCR, and TCRdb kept only the in-frame ones, dropping some. Of 70,000 to 95,000 clones in the sample, about 97% were seen once. This clone turned up a few times. This TCR was recovered from a human donor in good health. The rearrangement joins TRBV7-6 to TRBJ2-7; D may be TRBD2 (6 bases). The material sequenced was T cells isolated from PBMCs. CDR3 amino acids: CASSLYPLGGAGSSYEQYF. The CDR3 nucleotides read TGTGCCAGCAGCTTATACCCCCTCGGGGGAGCGGGTAGCTCCTACGAGCAGTACTTC.